A selection of T cell receptor beta chains follows, all from one sample in a study of shared clonotypes between healthy human individuals. The repertoire was sequenced with immunoSEQ multiplex PCR; TCRdb's copy has only in-frame clones and lacks some. The sample contains millions of clones, approximately 95% of which appear only once. The sequencing input was naive CD4+ T cells from PBMCs. Receptors were obtained from a man aged 18 to 29 in good health. Some clones in this sample may be carry-over from other donors' samples. Each CDR3 is given with its conserved first and last residue. D genes are given only for firm matches. A row's size may be missing; if present it is once, few, many or a size class.

clone_size d_call j_call v_call cdr3_nt cdr3_aa
- - TRBJ2-2 TRBV30 TGTGCCTGGAGTGTAAGAGGGACGGGGGAGCTGTTTTTT CAWSVRGTGELFF
- - TRBJ1-2 TRBV20-1 TGCAGTGCTAGTAAAGGGTATGGCTACACCTTC CSASKGYGYTF
- - TRBJ2-1 TRBV5-1 TGCGCCAGCAGCTTCACAGAAAGCTCCTACAATGAGCAGTTCTTC CASSFTESSYNEQFF
- TRBD1 TRBJ1-1 TRBV10-3 TGTGCCACCCGACCGGGACAGAGAAACACTGAAGCTTTCTTT CATRPGQRNTEAFF
- TRBD1 TRBJ1-2 TRBV19 TGTGCCAGTGGACAGGGGGCGGGCTACACCTTC CASGQGAGYTF
- - TRBJ2-7 TRBV28 TGTGCCGGAGCCGGGACTCCTTCCTACGAGCAGTACTTC CAGAGTPSYEQYF
- - TRBJ1-4 TRBV7-6 TGTGCCAGCAGCCCGACGGACGGGCGTGAAAAACTGTTTTTT CASSPTDGREKLFF
- - TRBJ1-1 TRBV4-1 TGCGCCAGCAGCCAACAACAGGGAAAGGGAACTGAAGCTTTCTTT CASSQQQGKGTEAFF
- - TRBJ1-5 TRBV18 TGTGCCAGCTCACCAGGGGACGTCGATCAGCCCCAGCATTTT CASSPGDVDQPQHF
few TRBD1 TRBJ2-1 TRBV14 TGTGCCAGCAGCATCCGACAGGGGGCCTACAATGAGCAGTTCTTC CASSIRQGAYNEQFF
- TRBD1 TRBJ1-1 TRBV18 TGTGCCAGCTCAGGACAGGGGGCTCGTAACACTGAAGCTTTCTTT CASSGQGARNTEAFF
- - TRBJ1-5 TRBV27 TGTGCCAGCAGTCTAACCTCCGGGACTGGAAATCAGCCCCAGCATTTT CASSLTSGTGNQPQHF
- - TRBJ1-4 TRBV10-2 TGCGCCAGCAGAGAGGGCTCCCGGCGTTATAATGAAAAACTGTTTTTT CASREGSRRYNEKLFF
- - TRBJ2-1 TRBV27 TGTGCCAGCAGTTTAAGGGGATCACCTCGCTCCTACAATGAGCAGTTCTTC CASSLRGSPRSYNEQFF
- - TRBJ2-2 TRBV5-5 TGTGCCAGCAGCTTAAGCATGCAGGGGAACACCGGGGAGCTGTTTTTT CASSLSMQGNTGELFF
- - TRBJ2-5 TRBV30 TGTGCCTGGAGTGTAGTGCAACACGAGACCCAGTACTTC CAWSVVQHETQYF
- TRBD1 TRBJ2-1 TRBV7-9 TGTGCCAGCAGCTTGGGCCAGGGGGCGCGGCCCAATGAGCAGTTCTTC CASSLGQGARPNEQFF
- - TRBJ2-7 TRBV28 TGTGCCAGCCTCGCGTCCGGGTCCCTGTACGAGCAGTACTTC CASLASGSLYEQYF
- - TRBJ2-1 TRBV5-1 TGCGCCAGCAGCTTGGGTCTATACAATGAGCAGTTCTTC CASSLGLYNEQFF
- - TRBJ2-7 TRBV5-1 TGCGCCAGCAGCCTCACCCCGGACAGCTCCTACGAGCAGTACTTC CASSLTPDSSYEQYF
- - TRBJ2-1 TRBV5-1 TGCGCCAGCAGCTTTGCAGGGGCAATCGGGGGCAATGAGCAGTTCTTC CASSFAGAIGGNEQFF
- TRBD1 TRBJ1-5 TRBV5-5 TGTGCCAGCAGCCCGGGGACAGGGGCGTTTCAGCCCCAGCATTTT CASSPGTGAFQPQHF
- - TRBJ1-1 TRBV28 TGTGCCAGCAGTAATACAGGCGGCCGGGCCGCTTTCTTT CASSNTGGRAAFF
once - TRBJ1-5 TRBV29-1 TGCAGCGTTTCGGTTAACAATCAGCCCCAGCATTTT CSVSVNNQPQHF
- - TRBJ1-2 TRBV25-1 TGTGCCAGCAGTGACAGGGAGCTGTACGGCTACACCTTC CASSDRELYGYTF
- - TRBJ1-1 TRBV27 TGTGCCAGCTGGGAGTACACGGCCGACACTGAAGCTTTCTTT CASWEYTADTEAFF
- - TRBJ2-1 TRBV4-2 TGTGCCAGCAGCCAAGTGGGGACGGACTATTACAATGAGCAGTTCTTC CASSQVGTDYYNEQFF
- - TRBJ2-2 TRBV6-1 TGTGCCAGTTCCCTGGGACGGGCGAACACCGGGGAGCTGTTTTTT CASSLGRANTGELFF
- TRBD1 TRBJ1-4 TRBV5-1 TGCGCCAGCAGCCCGGACAGGGGGTTGGCTAATGAAAAACTGTTTTTT CASSPDRGLANEKLFF
- TRBD2 TRBJ2-2 TRBV5-1 TGCGCCAGCAGCTTGGGAGCGGGAGATCCCAACACCGGGGAGCTGTTTTTT CASSLGAGDPNTGELFF
- - TRBJ2-3 TRBV5-1 TGCGCCAGCACCCTGGGGCAGAATACAGATACGCAGTATTTT CASTLGQNTDTQYF
- - TRBJ1-1 TRBV5-1 TGCGCCAGCAGCCCCGCGTTGGGCAGCATGAACACTGAAGCTTTCTTT CASSPALGSMNTEAFF
- - TRBJ1-2 TRBV25-1 TGTGCCAGCACTCCATCGGGGGCGACGAACTATGGCTACACCTTC CASTPSGATNYGYTF
- - TRBJ2-7 TRBV6-5 TGTGCCAGCAGTTACTACTCCGGGACGGCGTACGAGCAGTACTTC CASSYYSGTAYEQYF
- - TRBJ1-2 TRBV29-1 TGCAGCGTTCGGACGTCGGCTAACTATGGCTACACCTTC CSVRTSANYGYTF
- TRBD1 TRBJ2-3 TRBV5-6 TGTGCCAGCAGCAGAACCGGGACAGGGCATACGCAGTATTTT CASSRTGTGHTQYF
- TRBD2 TRBJ2-1 TRBV6-1 TGTGCCAGCAGTCGAAGCGGGATTACCCATGAGCAGTTCTTC CASSRSGITHEQFF
- - TRBJ1-1 TRBV5-1 TGCGCCAGCAGCTTAGGAACCGGAGGGAACACTGAAGCTTTCTTT CASSLGTGGNTEAFF
- TRBD2 TRBJ2-1 TRBV4-1 TGCGCCAGCAGCCATATGCACCAGCGGGATTACAATGAGCAGTTCTTC CASSHMHQRDYNEQFF
- TRBD2 TRBJ2-7 TRBV5-5 TGTGCCAGCAGCTTGGCTACTAGCGGGATCTACGAGCAGTACTTC CASSLATSGIYEQYF
- TRBD2 TRBJ2-1 TRBV4-2 TGTGCCAGCAGCCAAGTGTCTAGCGGGGACAATGAGCAGTTCTTC CASSQVSSGDNEQFF
- - TRBJ2-1 TRBV5-1 TGCGCCAGCAGCTTGGCGCATGAGCAGTTCTTC CASSLAHEQFF
- - TRBJ1-1 TRBV5-1 TGCGCCAGCAGCCTAGGGACCGAGATGAACACTGAAGCTTTCTTT CASSLGTEMNTEAFF
- TRBD1 TRBJ2-7 TRBV6-1 TGTGCCAGCATTCCCATATCGGCAGGGGGATACGAGCAGTACTTC CASIPISAGGYEQYF
- - TRBJ1-5 TRBV7-3 TGTGCCAGCAGCTTTCATAATCGGAATCAGCCCCAGCATTTT CASSFHNRNQPQHF
- - TRBJ2-6 TRBV5-4 TGTGCCAGCAGCTTGGTACGAGCGGAGAGCTCTGGGGCCAACGTCCTGACTTTC CASSLVRAESSGANVLTF
once - TRBJ1-3 TRBV7-2 TGTGCCAGCAGCCTCGCGACCACCTCTGGAAACACCATATATTTT CASSLATTSGNTIYF
- - TRBJ1-1 TRBV19 TGTGCCAGTAATCCACGGATCGGAGCTGAAGCTTTCTTT CASNPRIGAEAFF
- TRBD1 TRBJ2-2 TRBV9 TGTGCCAGCAGCGCCGCTACAGGGGGCACCGGGGAGCTGTTTTTT CASSAATGGTGELFF